The rows below give T cell receptor beta chains drawn from one sample of a study of Graves' ophthalmopathy and Graves' hyperthyroidism. Each CDR3 protein gets one entry after TCRdb re-called the multiplex PCR reads with MiXCR. The table records just over 400,000 distinct CDR3 sequences, more than 20% of them present only once. Sequencing was performed on peripheral blood. The receptor source for this set is a woman aged 18-29 years with stable Graves' hyperthyroidism. Each CDR3 is given with its conserved first and last residue. A D gene is named only where the DNA matches it firmly. Only part of the rows carry a size: once, few, many, or a class if the clone is expanded.

V: TRBV4-3; size: many; J: TRBJ2-5; D: -; DNA: TGCGCCAGCAGCCAAGAAAGGCTCCAAGGGCAGACCCAGTACTTC; CDR3: CASSQERLQGQTQYF
V: TRBV7-9; size: many; J: TRBJ2-7; D: TRBD2; DNA: TGTGCCAGCAGCTCCCCGACTAGCTGGGGCGAGCAGTACTTC; CDR3: CASSSPTSWGEQYF
V: TRBV27; size: many; J: TRBJ1-6; D: -; DNA: TGTGCCAGCAGTTTATCGAACGGGCGAAATTCACCCCTCCACTTT; CDR3: CASSLSNGRNSPLHF
V: TRBV7-9; size: many; J: TRBJ1-2; D: -; DNA: TGTGCCAGCAGCCCCCTACAGGGTAGCTACACCTTC; CDR3: CASSPLQGSYTF
V: TRBV24-1; size: many; J: TRBJ2-2; D: -; DNA: TGTGCCACCAGTGACTGGGACTTTACCACCGGGGAGCTGTTTTTT; CDR3: CATSDWDFTTGELFF
V: TRBV6-2/TRBV6-3; size: many; J: TRBJ2-7; D: TRBD2; DNA: TGTGCCAGCAGTTACTCGATCCTAGCGGGAGAGTACGAGCAGTACTTC; CDR3: CASSYSILAGEYEQYF
V: TRBV24-1; size: few; J: TRBJ2-5; D: TRBD2; DNA: TGTGCCACCAGTGCCATGACACCGGGGGGGTTAGAGACCCAGTACTTC; CDR3: CATSAMTPGGLETQYF
V: TRBV7-2; size: many; J: TRBJ1-1; D: TRBD1; DNA: TGTGCCAGCAGACCAGGGGGGCGGTTGGACACTGAAGCTTTCTTT; CDR3: CASRPGGRLDTEAFF
V: TRBV7-2; size: -; J: TRBJ2-2; D: -; DNA: TGTGCCAGCAGCCCGGGACCTTCGAACACCGGGGAGCTGTTTTTT; CDR3: CASSPGPSNTGELFF
V: TRBV25-1; size: many; J: TRBJ2-4; D: -; DNA: TGTGCCAGCAGTGAATCTCGGTCAGGCCTAGCCAAAAACATTCAGTACTTC; CDR3: CASSESRSGLAKNIQYF
V: TRBV6-1; size: many; J: TRBJ2-2; D: -; DNA: TGTGCCAGCAGATCGACAGTGATGAACACCGGGGAGCTGTTTTTT; CDR3: CASRSTVMNTGELFF
V: TRBV6-1; size: -; J: TRBJ2-1; D: -; DNA: TGTGCCAGCATCCGGGACACCGCCTACAATGAGCAGTTCTTC; CDR3: CASIRDTAYNEQFF
V: TRBV5-1; size: many; J: TRBJ1-1; D: -; DNA: TGCGCCAGCAGCTTGATCGGATCGGCGTGGACTGAAGCTTTCTTT; CDR3: CASSLIGSAWTEAFF
V: TRBV30; size: -; J: TRBJ1-5; D: -; DNA: TGTGCCTGGAGTGTAGGCCAGGGGAATCAGCCCCAGCATTTT; CDR3: CAWSVGQGNQPQHF
V: TRBV30; size: many; J: TRBJ2-2; D: -; DNA: TGTGCCTGGACCAGTGGCACCGGGGAGCTGTTTTTT; CDR3: CAWTSGTGELFF
V: TRBV6-2/TRBV6-3; size: many; J: TRBJ1-1; D: -; DNA: TGTGCCAGCAGTTTGGGGGGGGGGGAAAGGAACACTGAAGCTTTCTTT; CDR3: CASSLGGGERNTEAFF
V: TRBV12-3/TRBV12-4; size: many; J: TRBJ1-6; D: TRBD1; DNA: TGTGCCAGCAGTTCAGACAGGGGGTATAATTCACCCCTCCACTTT; CDR3: CASSSDRGYNSPLHF
V: TRBV20-1; size: many; J: TRBJ2-7; D: TRBD2; DNA: TGCAGTGCTCATTCTAGCGGGAGTAGGGGGACGTTTTTATACGAGCAGTACTTC; CDR3: CSAHSSGSRGTFLYEQYF
V: TRBV29-1; size: many; J: TRBJ2-5; D: TRBD1; DNA: TGCAGCGTTCATGGACAGGGGATGACCCAGTACTTC; CDR3: CSVHGQGMTQYF
V: TRBV9; size: many; J: TRBJ2-7; D: -; DNA: TGTGCCAGCAGCGTAATCTCAGGGTACGAGCAGTACTTC; CDR3: CASSVISGYEQYF
V: TRBV5-1; size: few; J: TRBJ2-5; D: TRBD2; DNA: TGCGCCAGCAGTCCAGGACTAGCGGGAATTGGAGAGACCCAGTACTTC; CDR3: CASSPGLAGIGETQYF
V: TRBV9; size: many; J: TRBJ2-5; D: -; DNA: TGTGCCAGCAGCCCCGGACCTAATAGGGAGACCCAGTACTTC; CDR3: CASSPGPNRETQYF
V: TRBV6-1; size: -; J: TRBJ2-5; D: TRBD2; DNA: TGTGCCAGCAGAGTTTTAGCGGGGACGAGGATGGAGACCCAGTACTTC; CDR3: CASRVLAGTRMETQYF
V: TRBV20-1; size: few; J: TRBJ2-7; D: -; DNA: TGCAGTGCTAGTAGTCCGGCAGGGTGGGACTACGAGCAGTACTTC; CDR3: CSASSPAGWDYEQYF
V: TRBV10-1; size: many; J: TRBJ1-1; D: -; DNA: TGCGCCAGCAGTGGGGAAGGCGGAGAAGCTTTCTTT; CDR3: CASSGEGGEAFF
V: TRBV6-1; size: many; J: TRBJ2-7; D: TRBD2; DNA: TGTGCCAGCAGTGAAAGGGGACTAGCTAGCTCCTACGAGCAGTACTTC; CDR3: CASSERGLASSYEQYF
V: TRBV5-1; size: many; J: TRBJ2-5; D: -; DNA: TGCGCCAGCAGCTTGCAGGTTCCGCAAGAGACCCAGTACTTC; CDR3: CASSLQVPQETQYF
V: TRBV27; size: -; J: TRBJ2-4; D: TRBD2; DNA: TGTGCCTCCTGCCGAGCGGGAGCTAGTAACATTCAGTACTTC; CDR3: CASCRAGASNIQYF